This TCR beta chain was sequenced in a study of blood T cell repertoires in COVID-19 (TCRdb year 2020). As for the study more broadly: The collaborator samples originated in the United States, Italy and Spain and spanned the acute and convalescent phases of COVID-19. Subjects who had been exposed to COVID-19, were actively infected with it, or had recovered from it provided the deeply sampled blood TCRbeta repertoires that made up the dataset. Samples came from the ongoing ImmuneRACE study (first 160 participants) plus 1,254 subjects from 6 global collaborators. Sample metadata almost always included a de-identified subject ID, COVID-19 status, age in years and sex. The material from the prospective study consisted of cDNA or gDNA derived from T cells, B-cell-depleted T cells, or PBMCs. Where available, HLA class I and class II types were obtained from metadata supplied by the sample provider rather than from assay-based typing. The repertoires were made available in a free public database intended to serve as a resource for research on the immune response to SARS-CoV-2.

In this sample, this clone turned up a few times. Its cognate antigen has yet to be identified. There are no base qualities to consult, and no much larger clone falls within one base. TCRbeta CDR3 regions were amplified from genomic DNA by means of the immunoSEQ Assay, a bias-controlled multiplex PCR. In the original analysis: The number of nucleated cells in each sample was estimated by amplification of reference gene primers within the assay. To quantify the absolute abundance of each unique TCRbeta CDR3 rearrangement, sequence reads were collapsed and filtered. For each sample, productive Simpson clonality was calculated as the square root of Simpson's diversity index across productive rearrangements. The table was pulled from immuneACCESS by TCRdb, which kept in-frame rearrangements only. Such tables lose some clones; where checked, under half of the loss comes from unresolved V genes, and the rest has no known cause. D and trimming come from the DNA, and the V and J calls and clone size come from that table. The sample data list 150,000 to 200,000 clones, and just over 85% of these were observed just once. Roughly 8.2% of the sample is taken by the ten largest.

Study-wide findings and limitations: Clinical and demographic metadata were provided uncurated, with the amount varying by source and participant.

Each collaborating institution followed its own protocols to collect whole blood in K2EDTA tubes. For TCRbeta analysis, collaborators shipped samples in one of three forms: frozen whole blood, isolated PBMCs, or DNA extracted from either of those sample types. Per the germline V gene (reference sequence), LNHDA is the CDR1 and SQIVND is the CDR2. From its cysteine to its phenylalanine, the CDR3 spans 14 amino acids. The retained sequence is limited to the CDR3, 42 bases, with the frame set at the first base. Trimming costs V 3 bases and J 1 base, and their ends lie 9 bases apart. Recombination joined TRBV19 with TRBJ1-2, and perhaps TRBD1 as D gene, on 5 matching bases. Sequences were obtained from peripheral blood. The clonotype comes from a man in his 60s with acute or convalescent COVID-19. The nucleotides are TGTGCCAGTAGTATCGCCAGGGTTAACTATGGCTACACCTTC. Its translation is CASSIARVNYGYTF. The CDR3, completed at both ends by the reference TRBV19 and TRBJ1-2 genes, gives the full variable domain DGGITQSPKYLFRKEGQNVTLSCEQNLNHDAMYWYRQDPGQGLRLIYYSQIVNDFQKGDIAEGYSVSREKKESFPLTVTSAQKNPTAFYLCASSIARVNYGYTFGSGTRLTVV.